These 3 T cell receptor beta chains were sequenced from one sample in a study of beta chain features in type 1 diabetes (dated by TCRdb to the late 2010s). Broader findings and caveats from the paper: A moderate but significant shortening of TCRB CDR3 length was observed in type 1 diabetes patients in all four CD4+ subsets.

Library construction relied on the immunoSEQ multiplex PCR assay. The entire amount of isolated RNA was reverse transcribed using the High Capacity cDNA Reverse Transcription Kit, so the sequenced TCRB transcripts were expressed ones. The table was pulled from immuneACCESS by TCRdb, which kept in-frame rearrangements only. Such tables lose some clones; where checked, under half of the loss comes from unresolved V genes, and the rest has no known cause. The sample table shows 240,000 or so clones, and about 15% are seen once. Of the sample, approximately 0.021% falls within the top ten clones. No antigen has been assigned to these receptors. The sequenced sample was naive CD4+ T cells from blood. This specimen's cell subset or site label, per the study, means: true naive CD4+ T cells. These receptor sequences come from a man under 40 with type 1 diabetes.

This sequence joins TRBV27 and TRBJ1-1, with 7 bases matching TRBD1. V was pared by 6 bases and J by 0 bases, with 1 base of the junction left unmatched. The CDR3 consists of 13 residues. CDR1 and CDR2 from the germline V gene are MNHEY and SMNVEV (reference sequence). CDR3 sequence reads: CASRTGLNTEAFF. The CDR3 coding sequence is TGTGCCAGCAGGACAGGGTTGAACACTGAAGCTTTCTTT.

This clone came up a few times. This sequence joins TRBV7-2 and TRBJ2-3, with D unresolved. The CDR3 sequence is 14 residues long. Trimming cost V 5 bases and J 11 bases, with 20 bases left between them. Germline V lookup: CDR1 SGHTA, CDR2 FQGNSA. Here the CDR3 reads CASSLGIVQSGQYF. The CDR3 nucleotides are TGTGCCAGCAGCCTCGGAATAGTACAATCGGGGCAGTATTTT.

CDR3 residues: CASSFGGVTDTQYF. Here the CDR3 DNA reads TGTGCCAGCAGCTTTGGGGGGGTCACAGATACGCAGTATTTT. The chain carries TRBV11-3 and TRBJ2-3; 7 bases are shared with TRBD2. CDR3 size: 14 residues. The V gene's germline CDR1 is SGHNT and CDR2 YENEEA. V dropped 3 bases and J dropped 2; count of bases not matched to a gene: 2.